Below are 14 T cell receptor beta chains sequenced from a single sample in a study of T cell repertoires in cytomegalovirus infection. MiXCR, applied by TCRdb to the reads, yields one record per CDR3 protein. The sample includes roughly 180,000 distinct CDR3 sequences, approximately 18% seen only once; the top ten take almost 25%. The material sequenced was CD8+ T cells from PBMCs. The origin of the receptors is a human donor in good health (CMV status not recorded). Some clones in this sample may be carry-over from other donors' samples.

In its sample, this clonotype was seen a few times. The V and J genes are TRBV7-2 and TRBJ1-6; D is undetermined. Germline V gene lookup returns CDR1 SGHTA and CDR2 FQGNSA. This CDR3 spans 14 amino acids. Between the trimmed V and J ends, which lost 2 bases and 4 bases, there was a span of 6 bases. DNA of the CDR3: TGTGCCAGCAGCTTATCAGAGTATAATTCACCCCTCCACTTT. The encoded protein is CASSLSEYNSPLHF.

The sample holds a few counts of this clonotype. CDR3 bases: TGTGCCAGCAGCCCTGGACAGTACCATGAAAAACTGTTTTTT. It yields the protein CASSPGQYHEKLFF. V and J are TRBV7-8 and TRBJ1-4, with a possible D match to TRBD1 (6 bases). CDR3 size: 14 residues. Germline-derived CDR1 and CDR2 are SGHVS and FQNEAQ. The ends were cut back, 5 bases at V and 6 bases at J, with 13 bases in the middle.

Details on this clonotype: A much larger clone lies a single base off, so this may be a read error. This rearrangement joins TRBV6-4 to TRBJ2-2; D call uncertain. The V end was cut by 0 bases, the J end by 4 bases, with 6 bases between. Germline values: CDR1 MRHNA, CDR2 SNTAGT. This CDR3 region has 14 residues. CDR3 in DNA: TGTGCCAGCAGTGACTCGCCAAGCACCGGGGAGCTGTTTTTT. Amino acids: CASSDSPSTGELFF.

This clonotype appeared a few times. Written as DNA, the CDR3 is TGTGCCAGCAGTTACTCAGGGGGCTATCAGCCCCAGCATTTT. Amino acid sequence: CASSYSGGYQPQHF. The genes are TRBV6-2 or TRBV6-3 and TRBJ1-5; 7 nucleotides match TRBD1. J lost 5 bases, V lost 0 bases, and 1 base had no gene match. Germline V gene sequence: CDR1 MNHEY, CDR2 SVGEGT. The CDR3 runs 14 residues.

The chain's CDR3 is CASSFRTAGDGYTF. DNA for the CDR3: TGTGCCAGCAGTTTTCGGACTGCTGGGGATGGCTACACCTTC. This chain uses TRBV6-5 with TRBJ1-2; no firm D call. V lost 4 bases and J 6 bases, leaving 15 bases between the germline ends. The CDR3 extends over 14 amino acids. The germline gives CDR1 MNHEY, CDR2 SVGAGI.

In the case of this clonotype: A clone one base away is much larger, so this may be a read error. The rearrangement links TRBV6-2 or TRBV6-3 to TRBJ2-6; tentative D call: TRBD1 (5 bases). Germline CDR1 is MNHEY and CDR2 is SVGEGT. The CDR3 has 15 residues. CDR3 bases: TGTGCCAGCAGTTACTCAGGACCTGGGGCCAACGGCCTGACTTTC. Protein sequence: CASSYSGPGANGLTF.

This clonotype has more than one count but fewer than ten. The chain carries TRBV7-2 and TRBJ2-7; D is unclear. The CDR3 length is 15 residues. Per the germline V gene, CDR1 is SGHTA and CDR2 is FQGNSA. Trimming shortened V by 3 bases and J by 4 bases, and 16 bases separated the two germline ends. CDR3 nucleotides: TGTGCCAGCAGCTTGGATAAACTTCCCGTGTACGAGCAGTACTTC. Its protein is CASSLDKLPVYEQYF.

This clonotype turned up a few times. CDR3 coding DNA: TGTGCCAGCAGTTACCGTGGCCCAGCGGACTCCTACAATGAGCAGTTCTTC. It encodes CASSYRGPADSYNEQFF. The chain recombines TRBV6-5 with TRBJ2-1, with a tentative D call TRBD2 (5 bases). The CDR3 is 17 amino acids. In germline, CDR1 is MNHEY, CDR2 SVGAGI. Between the trimmed V and J ends, which lost 2 bases and 0 bases, there was a span of 14 bases.

The chain has TRBV7-6 and TRBJ1-5, with a weak D call TRBD1 (5 bases). The CDR3 has 12 amino acids. V lost 5 bases and J 5 bases, leaving 7 bases between the germline ends. From germline, CDR1 is SGHVS and CDR2 FNYEAQ. The CDR3 DNA sequence: TGTGCCAGCAGCGACAGATATCAGCCCCAGCATTTT. Encoded protein: CASSDRYQPQHF. The variable domain in full, with the rest retrieved from reference TRBV7-6 and TRBJ1-5, is GAGVSQSPRYKVTKRGQDVALRCDPISGHVSLYWYRQALGQGPEFLTYFNYEAQQDKSGLPNDRFSAERPEGSISTLTIQRTEQRDSAMYRCASSDRYQPQHFGDGTRLSIL.

V gene TRBV28 combines with J gene TRBJ2-1; 8 nucleotides line up with TRBD2. J lost 8 bases, V lost 2 bases, and 5 bases had no gene match. The CDR3 has 14 amino acids. Germline CDR1 reads MDHEN; CDR2 reads SYDVKM. Written as DNA, the CDR3 is TGTGCCAGCAGTTTAGGACTAGCTGCCGATGAGCAGTTCTTC. Amino acids: CASSLGLAADEQFF.

This clonotype was seen a handful of times. The rearrangement links TRBV7-8 to TRBJ2-7, with 7 bases identical to TRBD2. The germline V gene has CDR1 SGHVS and CDR2 FQNEAQ. V lost 5 bases, J lost 1 base, and 8 bases stayed unmatched. CDR3 size: 15 residues. In DNA, the CDR3 is TGTGCCAGCAGCACCGGACTAGTTGGTTCCTACGAGCAGTACTTC. Its translation: CASSTGLVGSYEQYF.

The chain carries TRBV28 and TRBJ2-7, with D perhaps matching TRBD1 (6 bases). Germline V gives CDR1 MDHEN, CDR2 SYDVKM. Trimming cost V 7 bases and J 0 bases, with 16 bases left between them. The CDR3 has 15 amino acids. The CDR3 coding sequence is TGTGCCAGCATCGCGACCGGGACACGCTCCTACGAGCAGTACTTC. It specifies CASIATGTRSYEQYF. Looking up the rest from reference TRBV28 and TRBJ2-7 gives the full variable domain: DVKVTQSSRYLVKRTGEKVFLECVQDMDHENMFWYRQDPGLGLRLIYFSYDVKMKEKGDIPEGYSVSREKKERFSLILESASTNQTSMYLCASIATGTRSYEQYFGPGTRLTVT.

The V and J genes are TRBV27 and TRBJ2-1, with TRBD2 matching 9 bases. Germline V gene lookup returns CDR1 MNHEY and CDR2 SMNVEV (reference sequence). Losses at the gene ends were 8 bases for V and 7 bases for J; bases not matched to a gene: 9. The CDR3 runs to 14 residues. This chain's CDR3 is CASQRGGGGNEQFF. In DNA form, the CDR3 reads TGTGCCAGCCAACGAGGCGGGGGGGGTAATGAGCAGTTCTTC.

This clonotype showed up just a few times. This sequence joins TRBV19 and TRBJ2-1; D gene unclear. Trimming removed 7 bases from V and 0 bases from J, with 16 bases in between. Germline V gene data show CDR1 as LNHDA and CDR2 as SQIVND (reference sequence). The CDR3 spans 16 residues. The CDR3 region has the DNA TGTGCCAGTACCCAAGTGGGTAGCCCCTCCTACAATGAGCAGTTCTTC. The encoded protein is CASTQVGSPSYNEQFF.